The 3 T cell receptor beta chains below come from one sample, sequenced in a study of blood T cell repertoires in COVID-19. Clones were read by immunoSEQ multiplex PCR, and TCRdb kept only the in-frame ones, dropping some. This sample has approximately 390,000 clones, with approximately 85% found just once. The sequenced material came from PBMCs or T cells enriched from blood (not recorded which). The receptors stem from a woman aged 40 to 50 with acute COVID-19.

The chain couples TRBV3-1 (or the pseudogene TRBV3-2) to TRBJ1-6, with a tentative D call TRBD1 (5 bases). CDR1 is LGHDT and CDR2 is YNNKEL in the germline V gene (reference sequence). V was trimmed by 4 bases and J by 9 bases, leaving 16 bases between them. There are 15 residues in the CDR3. The CDR3 loop is CASSRYWGEASPLHF. For the CDR3, the DNA is TGTGCCAGCAGCCGATATTGGGGGGAGGCTTCACCCCTCCACTTT.

The chain has TRBV5-8 and TRBJ2-5; D remains ambiguous. Between the trimmed V and J ends, which lost 4 bases and 5 bases, there was a span of 21 bases. Germline loops: CDR1 SGHTS, CDR2 YDEGEE. The CDR3 runs 16 residues. CDR3 sequence (DNA): TGTGCCAGCAGCAAAAGACAAGCTAACCAGTTGGAGACCCAGTACTTC. It translates to CASSKRQANQLETQYF.

This clone was seen once. The rearrangement uses TRBV14 and TRBJ1-6; 9 nucleotides match TRBD1. The CDR3 contains 15 residues. Trimming took 1 base from V and 6 from J; bases not matched to a gene: 1. Germline V gene lookup returns CDR1 SGHDN and CDR2 FVKESK. This chain's CDR3 is CASSQGTGANSPLHF. CDR3 nucleotide sequence: TGTGCCAGCAGCCAAGGGACAGGGGCTAATTCACCCCTCCACTTT.